This TCR beta chain stems from a study of blood T cell repertoires in COVID-19. Germline trimming cut 6 bases from V and 2 bases from J; bases unmatched to any gene: 8. Germline V CDR1 and CDR2: SNHLY, FYNNEI. The CDR3 covers 15 residues. Study processing details: Amplification with reference gene primers provided the estimates of nucleated cell counts. The assay was immunoSEQ multiplex PCR, and TCRdb's table has in-frame clones only and misses some. V, J and clone size derive from that table, while D and trimming were established from the DNA sequence. The top ten clones hold around 1% of a sample with approximately 250,000 clones, roughly 90% of them seen once. All recovered Cohort 3 donors got two negative PCRs, got clearance, or saw symptom resolution.

The rearrangement joins TRBV2 to TRBJ2-3; 7 nucleotides match TRBD2. Sequencing was performed on PBMCs or T cells enriched from blood (not recorded which). The sequence was collected from a woman aged 25 to 39 who had recovered from COVID-19. Written as DNA, the CDR3 is TGTGCCAGCAGCGAGACTAGCAGGACCACAGATACGCAGTATTTT. It translates to CASSETSRTTDTQYF.